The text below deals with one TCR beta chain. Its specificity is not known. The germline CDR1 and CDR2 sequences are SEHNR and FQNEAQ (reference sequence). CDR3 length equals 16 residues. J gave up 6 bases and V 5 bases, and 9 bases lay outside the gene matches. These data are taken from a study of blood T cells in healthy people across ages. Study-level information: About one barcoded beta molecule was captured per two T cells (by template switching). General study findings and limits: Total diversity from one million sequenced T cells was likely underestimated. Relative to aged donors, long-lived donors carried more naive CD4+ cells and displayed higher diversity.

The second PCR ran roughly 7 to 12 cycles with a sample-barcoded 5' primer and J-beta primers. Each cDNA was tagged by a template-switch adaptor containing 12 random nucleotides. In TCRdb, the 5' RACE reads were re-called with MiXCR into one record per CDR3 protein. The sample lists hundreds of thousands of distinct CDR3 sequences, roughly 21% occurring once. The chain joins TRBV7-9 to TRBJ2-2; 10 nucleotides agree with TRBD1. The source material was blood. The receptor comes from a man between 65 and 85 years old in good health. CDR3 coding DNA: TGTGCCAGCAGCCTAGGAGACAGGGGGCGATCCGGGGAGCTGTTTTTT. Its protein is CASSLGDRGRSGELFF.